This paragraph covers one T cell receptor (beta chain) sequence. The source of the sample is a study of shared clonotypes between healthy human individuals. Study information: Every donor yielded three CD4 naive, three CD4 memory, two CD8 naive and one CD8 memory plate.

It was across several immunoSEQ plates that each subset's genomic DNA was evenly split. Measured with immunoSEQ multiplex PCR; TCRdb has only the in-frame clones, and not every one. The sample lists hundreds of thousands of clones; about 78% were seen once. Germline values: CDR1 MNHNS, CDR2 SASEGT. The CDR3 covers 15 residues. J lost 6 bases, V lost 5 bases, and 4 bases had no gene match. The sequenced material came from memory CD4+ T cells sorted from blood. Subset described: CD45RA-negative fraction. This chain connects TRBV6-1 to TRBJ2-1; TRBD2 aligns across 13 bases. This TCR was sampled from a woman younger than 45 in good health. The CDR3 sequence is CASSTSGRALNEQFF. The CDR3 bases are TGTGCCAGCAGTACTAGCGGGAGGGCCCTCAATGAGCAGTTCTTC.